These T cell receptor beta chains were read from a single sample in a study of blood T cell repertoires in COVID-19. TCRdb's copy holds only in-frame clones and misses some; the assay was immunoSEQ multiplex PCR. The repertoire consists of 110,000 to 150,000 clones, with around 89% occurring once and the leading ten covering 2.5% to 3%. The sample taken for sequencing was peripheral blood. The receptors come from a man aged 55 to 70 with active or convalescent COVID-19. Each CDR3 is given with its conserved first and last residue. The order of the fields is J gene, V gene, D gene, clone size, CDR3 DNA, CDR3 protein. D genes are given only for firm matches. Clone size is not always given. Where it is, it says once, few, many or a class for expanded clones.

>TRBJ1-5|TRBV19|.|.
TGTGCCAGTAGCTCCCTACAGGGATACAATCAGCCCCAGCATTTT
CASSSLQGYNQPQHF
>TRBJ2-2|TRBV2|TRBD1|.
TGTGCCAGCAGCCCGGACAGGAGCACCGGGGAGCTGTTTTTT
CASSPDRSTGELFF
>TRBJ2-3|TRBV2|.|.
TGTGCCAGCAAACGAGACACAGATACGCAGTATTTT
CASKRDTDTQYF
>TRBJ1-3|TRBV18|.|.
TGTGCCAGCTCACCACTGACAGTGAGCTCTGGAAACACCATATATTTT
CASSPLTVSSGNTIYF
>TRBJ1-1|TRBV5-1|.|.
TGCGCCAGCAGCCCTTCAAATAGATACACTGAAGCTTTCTTT
CASSPSNRYTEAFF
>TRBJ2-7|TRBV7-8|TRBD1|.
TGTGCCAGCAGCCGAGGGACAGGTGAAGTCTACGAGCAGTACTTC
CASSRGTGEVYEQYF
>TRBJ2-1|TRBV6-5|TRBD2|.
TGTGCCAGCAGCTTTTATAATAGCGGGAGTAAGTTCTTC
CASSFYNSGSKFF
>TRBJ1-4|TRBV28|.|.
TGTGCCAGCAGTCCCCCGACAGGCTCTAATGAAAAACTGTTTTTT
CASSPPTGSNEKLFF
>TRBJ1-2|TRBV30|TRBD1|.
TGTGCCTCCTCCCTACGGGACAGGTCTAACTATGGCTACACCTTC
CASSLRDRSNYGYTF
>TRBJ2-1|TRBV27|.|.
TGTGCCAGCAGTTCCTTCTCCGGGACATTTTACAATGAGCAGTTCTTC
CASSSFSGTFYNEQFF
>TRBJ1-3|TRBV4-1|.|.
TGCGCCAGCAGCCAAAGCATCACTAACTCTCGAACCGTATATTTT
CASSQSITNSRTVYF
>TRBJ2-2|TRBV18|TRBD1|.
TGTGCCAGCTCACCAGGGACAGGGGGCACCGGGGAGCTGTTTTTT
CASSPGTGGTGELFF
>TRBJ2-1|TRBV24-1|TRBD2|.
TGTGCCACCGCGCGGCGGGAGGGAGGGAATGAGCAGTTCTTC
CATARREGGNEQFF
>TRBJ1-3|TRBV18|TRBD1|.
TGTGCCAGCTCTTCTTCACAGGGGTATGGAAACACCATATATTTT
CASSSSQGYGNTIYF
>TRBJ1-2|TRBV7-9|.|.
TGTGCCAGCAGCTTAGGCAGGAAATCCGATGGCTACACCTTC
CASSLGRKSDGYTF
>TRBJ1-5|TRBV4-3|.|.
TGCGCCAGCAGCCAGGACCGGGCGGGACAGCCCCAGCATTTT
CASSQDRAGQPQHF
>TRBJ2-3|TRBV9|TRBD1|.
TGTGCCAGCAGCGTAGTTACAGGGGCAGATACGCAGTATTTT
CASSVVTGADTQYF
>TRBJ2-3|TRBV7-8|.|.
TGTGCCAGCAGCTTAGTAGGGGGCACAGATACGCAGTATTTT
CASSLVGGTDTQYF
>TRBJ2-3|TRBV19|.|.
TGTGCCAGTAGTATGGGGGCGACAGCCTCTAGCACAGATACGCAGTATTTT
CASSMGATASSTDTQYF
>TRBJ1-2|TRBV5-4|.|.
TGTGCCAGCAGCCCTGACAGGCTCCGGTATGGCTACACCTTC
CASSPDRLRYGYTF
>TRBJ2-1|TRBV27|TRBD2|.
TGTGCCAGCAGCAAGCTTAGCGGGGGGAACAATGAGCAGTTCTTC
CASSKLSGGNNEQFF
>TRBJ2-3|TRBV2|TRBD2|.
TGTGCCAGCAGTGAATTAAGCGGGGGGGTGGATACGCAGTATTTT
CASSELSGGVDTQYF
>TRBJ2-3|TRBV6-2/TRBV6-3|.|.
TGTGCCAGCAGCCGCGGAGGGCCGGGCACAGATACGCAGTATTTT
CASSRGGPGTDTQYF
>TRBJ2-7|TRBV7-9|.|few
TGTGCCAGCAGCTTAGCAGGGGCGATCCACGAGCAGTACTTC
CASSLAGAIHEQYF
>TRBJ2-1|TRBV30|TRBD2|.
TGTGCCTGGAGCGGGACTAGTGGGTGGGATGGCAATGAGCAGTTCTTC
CAWSGTSGWDGNEQFF
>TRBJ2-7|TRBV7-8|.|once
TGTGCCAGCAGCTTATCGCAGGGCAATCTACTCTACGAGCAGTACTTC
CASSLSQGNLLYEQYF
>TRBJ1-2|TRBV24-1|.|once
TGTGCCACCAGTGATTGGCAGACTAACTATGGCTACACCTTC
CATSDWQTNYGYTF
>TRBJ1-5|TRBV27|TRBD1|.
TGTGCCAGCAGCAAACAGGGGGCTGAGTATCAGCCCCAGCATTTT
CASSKQGAEYQPQHF
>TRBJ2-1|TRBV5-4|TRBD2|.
TGTGCCAGCAGCAGGGGACTAGCGGGAGTTGAGCAGTTCTTC
CASSRGLAGVEQFF
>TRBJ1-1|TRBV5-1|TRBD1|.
TGCGCCAGCAGCCCGACAGGGGTTTTAGAAGCTTTCTTT
CASSPTGVLEAFF
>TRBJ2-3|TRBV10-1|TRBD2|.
TGCGCCAGCAGACTTAGCGGGAGGGCTGGAGATACGCAGTATTTT
CASRLSGRAGDTQYF
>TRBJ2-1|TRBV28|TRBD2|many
TGTGCCAGCAGCCCTTGGACTAGTGTAAGCAATGAGCAGTTCTTC
CASSPWTSVSNEQFF
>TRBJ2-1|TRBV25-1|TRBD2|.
TGTGCCAGCACCCTTAGCGGGAGAGGGAATGAGCAGTTCTTC
CASTLSGRGNEQFF
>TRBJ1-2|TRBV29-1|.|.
TGCAGCGTTGAAGAGTCTCAACACAAAGGCTACACCTTC
CSVEESQHKGYTF
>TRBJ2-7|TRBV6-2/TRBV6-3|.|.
TGTGCCAGCAGTTACCGTGATAGACAGTCCTACGAGCAGTACTTC
CASSYRDRQSYEQYF
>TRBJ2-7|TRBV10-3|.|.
TGTGCCATCTCAGGGGACAACTCCTACGAGCAGTACTTC
CAISGDNSYEQYF
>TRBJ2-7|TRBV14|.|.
TGTGCCAGCAGCCCGCTCTGGGGGGACTCCTACGAGCAGTACTTC
CASSPLWGDSYEQYF
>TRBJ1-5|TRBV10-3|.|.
TGTGCCATCAGTGAATCCGGGGGGAATCAGCCCCAGCATTTT
CAISESGGNQPQHF
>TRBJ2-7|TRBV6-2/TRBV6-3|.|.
TGTGCCAGCAGTTACTCGGGACAAAAGTACGAGCAGTACTTC
CASSYSGQKYEQYF
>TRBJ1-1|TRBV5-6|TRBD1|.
TGTGCCAGCAGCGTCGACAGGGGGCGGGCTTTCTTT
CASSVDRGRAFF
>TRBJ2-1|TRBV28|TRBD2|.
TGTGCCAGCAGTTTATTCCCCCCCGCGGGAGGGGAGTTCTTC
CASSLFPPAGGEFF
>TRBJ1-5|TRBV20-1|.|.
TGCAGTGCTAGTCGGGCAGGAGGTCAGCCCCAGCATTTT
CSASRAGGQPQHF
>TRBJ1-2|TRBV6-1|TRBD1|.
TGTGCCAGCAGTGACCGGGGACAGGGAAACGGCTACACCTTC
CASSDRGQGNGYTF
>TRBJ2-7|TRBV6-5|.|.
TGTGCCAGCAGTTACTCGAGGGATTACGAGCAGTACTTC
CASSYSRDYEQYF
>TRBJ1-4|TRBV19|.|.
TGTGCCAGTAGTATTAACGGGGGGCATGAAAAACTGTTTTTT
CASSINGGHEKLFF
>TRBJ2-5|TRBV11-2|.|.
TGTGCCAGCAGCTTAGATGGACAGTCCCAAGAGACCCAGTACTTC
CASSLDGQSQETQYF
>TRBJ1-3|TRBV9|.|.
TGTGCCAGCAGCCCCACAGGGACTGGAAACACCATATATTTT
CASSPTGTGNTIYF
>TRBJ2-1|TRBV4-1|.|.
TGCGCCAGCAGCCAAGGTCCCGCACAGCCCCAGGGGAATGAGCAGTTCTTC
CASSQGPAQPQGNEQFF
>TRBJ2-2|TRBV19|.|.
TGTGCCAGTAGTCCCAGCCTGGGGCCCGGGGAGCTGTTTTTT
CASSPSLGPGELFF
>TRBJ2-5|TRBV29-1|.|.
TGCAGCGTTGAAGATGGCGGGGCAGAGACCCAGTACTTC
CSVEDGGAETQYF
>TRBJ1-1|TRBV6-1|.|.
TGTGCCAGCAGTGAAAACGCACAGCTGAACACTGAAGCTTTCTTT
CASSENAQLNTEAFF
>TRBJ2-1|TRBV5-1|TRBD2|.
TGCGCCAGCCAACCGACGGGGACTAGCGGGGGAAGCTCCTACAATGAGCAGTTCTTC
CASQPTGTSGGSSYNEQFF
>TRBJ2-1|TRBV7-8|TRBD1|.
TGTGCCAGCAGCTTCTACAGGGGGTACAATGAGCAGTTCTTC
CASSFYRGYNEQFF
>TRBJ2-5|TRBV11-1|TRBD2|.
TGTGCCAGCAGCGACAGACTAGCGGAGTACCAAGAGACCCAGTACTTC
CASSDRLAEYQETQYF
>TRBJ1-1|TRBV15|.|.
TGTGCCACCAGCAGAGATGAGTTTCCTTTCTTT
CATSRDEFPFF